This TCR beta chain is from a study of breast tumors, draining lymph nodes, adjacent tissues. One entry per CDR3 protein, called by TCRdb with MiXCR from the multiplex PCR reads. The sample holds approximately 150,000 distinct CDR3 sequences; roughly a third are singletons and the top ten take roughly 3.8%. This clonotype was recorded many times. Its cognate antigen is unknown. Trimming took off 6 bases at V and 1 base at J, with 15 bases between the two ends. Germline V gene data show CDR1 as SNHLY and CDR2 as FYNNEI. This CDR3 has 15 amino acids. Points from the study as a whole: The lymph node origin of tumor T cells was framed as consistent with a hypothesis, not demonstrated. Most tumor T cells seemingly derive from lymph node, then expand in tumor. Tumor repertoires ranked between lymph nodes and nontumor tissue in diversity, with V and J gene preferences.

The lymph nodes were axillary draining lymph nodes from breast cancer patients. V usage is TRBV2 and J usage is TRBJ2-5; D is uncertain. The clonotype comes from a female donor with breast cancer. Some clones in this sample may be carry-over from other donors' samples. Sequenced material: axillary lymph node tissue. The CDR3 DNA is TGTGCCAGCAGCGGACGGATTTCTACCCAAGAGACCCAGTACTTC. Translation gives CASSGRISTQETQYF. The variable domain in full, completed from reference TRBV2 and TRBJ2-5, reads EPEVTQTPSHQVTQMGQEVILRCVPISNHLYFYWYRQILGQKVEFLVSFYNNEISEKSEIFDDQFSVERPDGSNFTLKIRSTKLEDSAMYFCASSGRISTQETQYFGPGTRLLVL.